This TCR beta chain was identified during a study of shared clonotypes between healthy human individuals. Whole-study findings and limits: Few donors limited the genetic and exposure-history diversity represented. Clonotype sharing among donors was expected to depend on sequencing depth. What naive subsets generally showed was a larger estimated richness than memory subsets showed.

Across several immunoSEQ plates, the genomic DNA of each subset was split evenly. Sequenced by immunoSEQ multiplex PCR; TCRdb stores in-frame clones only, minus some. The sample lists around 2.1 million clones; about 93% were seen once. On this clone: Its target is not known.

Cells designated naive CD8 were CD45RO-negative and were positively selected for CCR7, with terminally differentiated effector memory CD45RA+ cells excluded. The sample comprised naive CD8+ T cells from PBMCs. The clonotype comes from a man aged 18 to 29 in good health. Some clones in this sample may be carry-over from other donors' samples.

The CDR3, as DNA: TGTGCCAGCAGCCAACCAGGGGTTGGCTATGGCTACACCTTC. Translated, it gives CASSQPGVGYGYTF. The V gene is TRBV14, the J gene TRBJ1-2; maybe TRBD1 (6 bases). The germline V and J ends were trimmed by 2 bases and 4 bases, with 11 bases remaining between them. Germline V gene lookup returns CDR1 SGHDN and CDR2 FVKESK. This CDR3 spans 14 amino acids.